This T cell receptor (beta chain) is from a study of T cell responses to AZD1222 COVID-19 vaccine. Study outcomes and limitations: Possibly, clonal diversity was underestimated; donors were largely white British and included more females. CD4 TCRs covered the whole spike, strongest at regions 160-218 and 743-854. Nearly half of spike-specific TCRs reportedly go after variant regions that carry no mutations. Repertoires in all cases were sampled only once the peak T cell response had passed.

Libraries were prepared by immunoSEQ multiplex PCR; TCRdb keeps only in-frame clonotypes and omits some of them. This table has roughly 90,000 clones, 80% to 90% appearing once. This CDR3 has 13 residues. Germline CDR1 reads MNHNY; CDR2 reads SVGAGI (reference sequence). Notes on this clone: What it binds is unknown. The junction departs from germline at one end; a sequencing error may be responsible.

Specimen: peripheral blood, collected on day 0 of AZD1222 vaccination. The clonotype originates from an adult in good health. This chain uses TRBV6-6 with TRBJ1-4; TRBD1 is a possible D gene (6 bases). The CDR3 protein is CASKDSINEELFF. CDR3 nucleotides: TGTGCCAGCAAGGACAGCATAAATGAAGAACTGTTTTTT.